This T cell receptor (beta chain) was identified in a study of blood T cells in healthy people across ages. This clonotype has only a few counts. The CDR3 contains 11 residues. From germline, CDR1 is SQVTM and CDR2 ANQGSEA. Trimming took 6 bases from V and 6 from J, leaving 11 bases between them. Sample-barcoded 5' priming and a J-beta primer mix drove a second PCR of about 7 to 11 cycles. TCRdb ran MiXCR on the 5' RACE reads and lists one entry per CDR3 protein. Among about 1.8 million distinct CDR3 sequences listed, about 50% were seen once. The chain links TRBV29-1 to TRBJ1-2, with unresolved D. The sequenced sample consisted of blood. This receptor was taken from a woman between 40 and 55 years old in good health. The CDR3 region has the DNA TGCAGCGTGGGGTCAGCGGATGGCTACACCTTC. This encodes CSVGSADGYTF.